This is a list of T cell receptor beta chains from one sample in a study of T cell responses to AZD1222 COVID-19 vaccine. This table comes from immunoSEQ multiplex PCR, and its TCRdb copy is limited to in-frame clones, with some not included. The sample gives about 160,000 clones, 91% of which show up once; approximately 2% is in the top ten. The sequencing here drew on peripheral blood, taken on day 0 of AZD1222 vaccination. These receptors were collected from an adult in good health. Both conserved end residues are part of each CDR3. A D gene is named only where the DNA matches it firmly. The listing skips clone size in some rows; elsewhere it reads once, few, many or a size class.

clone size	J gene	D gene	V gene	CDR3 protein	CDR3 DNA
-	TRBJ1-2	-	TRBV19	CASSISRSRRSYGYTF	TGTGCCAGTAGTATATCCCGGTCCCGACGTTCCTATGGCTACACCTTC
-	TRBJ1-4	-	TRBV19	CASRLGGGTNEKLFF	TGTGCCAGTAGACTGGGAGGGGGAACTAATGAAAAACTGTTTTTT
-	TRBJ2-1	-	TRBV6-4	CASSANLANEQFF	TGTGCCAGCAGTGCCAATCTAGCTAATGAGCAGTTCTTC
-	TRBJ2-4	-	TRBV5-1	CASSLPAETLVTKNIQYF	TGCGCCAGCAGCCTGCCGGCAGAAACCCTGGTGACCAAAAACATTCAGTACTTC
-	TRBJ1-2	-	TRBV15	CATSRDLQGARGYTF	TGTGCCACCAGCAGAGATCTCCAAGGGGCGAGAGGCTACACCTTC
-	TRBJ1-2	-	TRBV19	CASSISGDSYYGYTF	TGTGCCAGTAGTATTTCAGGGGACTCATACTATGGCTACACCTTC
-	TRBJ1-3	TRBD1	TRBV3-1/TRBV3-2	CASSHILQGRVAGNTIYF	TGTGCCAGCAGCCATATTCTACAGGGGAGGGTGGCTGGAAACACCATATATTTT
-	TRBJ2-7	-	TRBV5-5	CASSLVGGGIAYEQYF	TGTGCCAGCAGCTTGGTGGGAGGGGGAATCGCCTACGAGCAGTACTTC
-	TRBJ2-7	TRBD2	TRBV5-4	CASSSEREMREQYF	TGTGCCAGCAGCTCTGAGCGGGAGATGAGGGAGCAGTACTTC
-	TRBJ1-2	-	TRBV9	CASSVDGTPRVYGYTF	TGTGCCAGCAGCGTAGATGGGACCCCCCGGGTCTATGGCTACACCTTC
-	TRBJ1-3	-	TRBV19	CASSTKDRSSSGNTIYF	TGTGCCAGTAGTACGAAGGACAGATCTAGCTCTGGAAACACCATATATTTT
-	TRBJ1-2	-	TRBV30	CAWSVYGSHGYTF	TGTGCCTGGAGTGTATATGGCTCTCATGGCTACACCTTC
-	TRBJ2-7	TRBD1	TRBV10-3	CAISENSGGASSYEQYF	TGTGCCATCAGTGAAAACTCAGGGGGCGCTTCCTCGTACGAGCAGTACTTC
-	TRBJ1-4	-	TRBV7-9	CASSLAREIARKKLFF	TGTGCCAGCAGCTTAGCGCGGGAAATCGCTCGAAAAAAACTGTTTTTT
-	TRBJ1-1	-	TRBV25-1	CASSDKQGRLNTEAFF	TGTGCCAGCAGTGACAAGCAGGGCCGGCTGAACACTGAAGCTTTCTTT
few	TRBJ1-1	-	TRBV4-3	CASSQVLANTEAFF	TGCGCCAGCAGCCAAGTGTTGGCCAACACTGAAGCTTTCTTT
-	TRBJ1-6	-	TRBV18	CASSPQARYSPLHF	TGTGCCAGCTCACCACAGGCTAGGTATTCACCCCTCCACTTT
-	TRBJ2-6	-	TRBV5-5	CASSYESSGANVLTF	TGTGCCAGCAGCTACGAGAGCTCTGGGGCCAACGTCCTGACTTTC
-	TRBJ1-5	TRBD1	TRBV11-2	CASSLGDRGTQPQHF	TGTGCCAGCAGCTTAGGTGACAGGGGGACGCAGCCCCAGCATTTT
-	TRBJ2-6	-	TRBV7-2	CASSLGASGANVLTF	TGTGCCAGCAGCTTAGGGGCCTCTGGGGCCAACGTCCTGACTTTC
-	TRBJ2-1	-	TRBV11-1	CASSLGRGANEQFF	TGTGCCAGCAGCTTAGGTCGGGGGGCCAATGAGCAGTTCTTC
-	TRBJ2-7	-	TRBV18	CASSFDLQEQYF	TGTGCCAGCTCGTTCGACCTTCAAGAGCAGTACTTC
-	TRBJ1-5	TRBD1	TRBV12-5	CASGFRPPGQGASSPRGQPQHF	TGTGCTAGTGGTTTCCGGCCCCCGGGACAGGGGGCAAGCAGTCCTAGGGGGCAGCCCCAGCATTTT
-	TRBJ2-1	TRBD2	TRBV6-4	CASSDSSGSYNEQFF	TGTGCCAGCAGTGACTCTAGCGGGAGCTACAATGAGCAGTTCTTC
-	TRBJ1-1	-	TRBV25-1	CASSEPGDDTEAFF	TGTGCCAGCAGTGAACCGGGGGATGACACTGAAGCTTTCTTT
-	TRBJ2-1	TRBD2	TRBV30	CAWSGLAQFNEQFF	TGTGCCTGGAGTGGACTAGCGCAGTTCAATGAGCAGTTCTTC
once	TRBJ1-1	TRBD1	TRBV12-3/TRBV12-4	CASSRQGVGAFF	TGTGCCAGCAGCCGACAGGGGGTTGGGGCTTTCTTT